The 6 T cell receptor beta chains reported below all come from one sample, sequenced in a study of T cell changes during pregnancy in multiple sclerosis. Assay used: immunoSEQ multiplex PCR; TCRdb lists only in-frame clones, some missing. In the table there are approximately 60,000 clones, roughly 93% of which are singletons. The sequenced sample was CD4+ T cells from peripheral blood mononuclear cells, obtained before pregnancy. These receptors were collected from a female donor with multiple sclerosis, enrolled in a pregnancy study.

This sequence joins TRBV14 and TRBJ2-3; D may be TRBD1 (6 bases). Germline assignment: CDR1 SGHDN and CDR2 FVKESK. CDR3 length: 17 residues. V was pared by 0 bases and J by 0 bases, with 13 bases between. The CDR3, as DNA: TGTGCCAGCAGCCAAGACGTTGGGACACCCAGCACAGATACGCAGTATTTT. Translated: CASSQDVGTPSTDTQYF.

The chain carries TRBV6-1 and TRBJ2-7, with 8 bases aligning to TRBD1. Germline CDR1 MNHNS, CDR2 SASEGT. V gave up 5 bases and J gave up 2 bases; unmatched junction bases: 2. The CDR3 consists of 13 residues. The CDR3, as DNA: TGTGCCAGCAGTCGGGACAGGCCCTACGAGCAGTACTTC. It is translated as CASSRDRPYEQYF.

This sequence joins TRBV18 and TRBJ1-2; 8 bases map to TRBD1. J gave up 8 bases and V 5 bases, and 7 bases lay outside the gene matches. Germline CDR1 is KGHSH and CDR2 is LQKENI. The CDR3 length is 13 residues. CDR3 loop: CASSSGTGEGYTF. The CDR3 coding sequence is TGTGCCAGCTCAAGCGGGACAGGCGAGGGCTACACCTTC. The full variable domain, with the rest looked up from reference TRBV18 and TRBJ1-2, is NAGVMQNPRHLVRRRGQEARLRCSPMKGHSHVYWYRQLPEEGLKFMVYLQKENIIDESGMPKERFSAEFPKEGPSILRIQQVVRGDSAAYFCASSSGTGEGYTFGSGTRLTVV.

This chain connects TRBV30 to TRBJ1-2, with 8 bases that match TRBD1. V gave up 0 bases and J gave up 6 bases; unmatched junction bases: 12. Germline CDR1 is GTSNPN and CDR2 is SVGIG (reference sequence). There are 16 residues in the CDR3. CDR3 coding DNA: TGTGCCTGGAGTGTACGCGTCGCAGGGGGCAAAGATGGCTACACCTTC. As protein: CAWSVRVAGGKDGYTF.

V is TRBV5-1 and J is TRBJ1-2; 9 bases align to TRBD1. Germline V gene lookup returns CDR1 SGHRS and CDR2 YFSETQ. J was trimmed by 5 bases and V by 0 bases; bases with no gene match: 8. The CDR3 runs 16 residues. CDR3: CASSLVGTGGFYGYTF. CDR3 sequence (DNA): TGCGCCAGCAGCTTGGTCGGTACAGGGGGCTTTTATGGCTACACCTTC.

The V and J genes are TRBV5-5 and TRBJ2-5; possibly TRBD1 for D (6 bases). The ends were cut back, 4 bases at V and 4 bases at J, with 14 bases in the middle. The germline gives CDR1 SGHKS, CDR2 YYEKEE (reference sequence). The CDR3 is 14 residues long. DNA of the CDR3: TGTGCCAGCAGCCCCGGACAGACCCCAGAGACCCAGTACTTC. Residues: CASSPGQTPETQYF.